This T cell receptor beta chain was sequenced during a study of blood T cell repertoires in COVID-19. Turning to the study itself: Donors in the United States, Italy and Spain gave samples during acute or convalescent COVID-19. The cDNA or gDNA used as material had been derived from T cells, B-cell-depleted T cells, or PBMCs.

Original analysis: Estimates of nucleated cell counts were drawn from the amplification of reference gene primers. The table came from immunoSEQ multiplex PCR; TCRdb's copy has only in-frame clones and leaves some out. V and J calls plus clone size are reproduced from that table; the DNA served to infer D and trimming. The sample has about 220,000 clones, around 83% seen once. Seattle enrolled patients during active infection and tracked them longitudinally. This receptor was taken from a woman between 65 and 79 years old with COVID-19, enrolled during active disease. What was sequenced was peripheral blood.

The CDR3 sequence is CSVASGYRETQYF. CDR3 DNA sequence: TGCAGCGTTGCTAGCGGGTATCGGGAGACCCAGTACTTC. V is TRBV29-1 and J is TRBJ2-5; 8 positions match TRBD2. Trimming at V came to 4 bases and at J to 5 bases, leaving 6 bases not matched to a gene. The CDR3 totals 13 residues. Germline V CDR1 and CDR2: SQVTM, ANQGSEA. Looking up the rest from reference TRBV29-1 and TRBJ2-5 gives the full variable domain: SAVISQKPSRDICQRGTSLTIQCQVDSQVTMMFWYRQQPGQSLTLIATANQGSEATYESGFVIDKFPISRPNLTFSTLTVSNMSPEDSSIYLCSVASGYRETQYFGPGTRLLVL.